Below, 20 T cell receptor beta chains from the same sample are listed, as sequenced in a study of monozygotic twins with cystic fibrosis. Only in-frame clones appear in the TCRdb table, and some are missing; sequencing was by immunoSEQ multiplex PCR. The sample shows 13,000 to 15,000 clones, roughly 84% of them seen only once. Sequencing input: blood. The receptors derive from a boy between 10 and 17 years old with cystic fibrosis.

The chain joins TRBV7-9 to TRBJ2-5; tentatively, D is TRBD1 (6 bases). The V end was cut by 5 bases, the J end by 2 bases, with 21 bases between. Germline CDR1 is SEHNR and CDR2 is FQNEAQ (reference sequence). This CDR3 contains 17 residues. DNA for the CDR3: TGTGCCAGCAGCAATTCTACTAGGGACACCTTTCAAGAGACCCAGTACTTC. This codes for CASSNSTRDTFQETQYF.

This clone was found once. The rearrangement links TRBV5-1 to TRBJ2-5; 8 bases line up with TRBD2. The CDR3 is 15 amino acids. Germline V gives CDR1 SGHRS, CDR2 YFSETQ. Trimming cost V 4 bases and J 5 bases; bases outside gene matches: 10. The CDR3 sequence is CASSVAGSGGETQYF. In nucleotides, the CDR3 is TGCGCCAGCAGCGTAGCGGGCAGCGGGGGCGAGACCCAGTACTTC.

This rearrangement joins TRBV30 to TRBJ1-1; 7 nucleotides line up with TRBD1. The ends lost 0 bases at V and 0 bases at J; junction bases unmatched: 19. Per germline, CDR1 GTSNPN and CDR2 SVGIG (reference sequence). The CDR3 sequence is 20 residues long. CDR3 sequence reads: CAWSVRGPLDRPRLNTEAFF. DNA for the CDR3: TGTGCCTGGAGTGTACGGGGCCCATTGGACAGGCCCCGCCTGAACACTGAAGCTTTCTTT. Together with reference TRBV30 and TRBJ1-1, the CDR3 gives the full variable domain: SQTIHQWPATLVQPVGSPLSLECTVEGTSNPNLYWYRQAAGRGLQLLFYSVGIGQISSEVPQNLSASRPQDRQFILSSKKLLLSDSGFYLCAWSVRGPLDRPRLNTEAFFGQGTRLTVV.

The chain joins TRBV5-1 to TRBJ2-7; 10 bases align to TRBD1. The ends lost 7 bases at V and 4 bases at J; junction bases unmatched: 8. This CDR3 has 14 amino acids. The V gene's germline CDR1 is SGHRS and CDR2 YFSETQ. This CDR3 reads CASARTGGRYEQYF. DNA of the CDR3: TGCGCCAGCGCCCGGACAGGGGGTAGGTACGAGCAGTACTTC.

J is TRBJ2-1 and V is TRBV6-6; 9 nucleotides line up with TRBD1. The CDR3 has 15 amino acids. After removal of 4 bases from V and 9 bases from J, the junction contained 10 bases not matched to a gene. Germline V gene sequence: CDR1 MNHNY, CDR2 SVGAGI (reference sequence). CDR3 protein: CASSSPGQGSREQFF. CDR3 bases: TGTGCCAGCAGTTCCCCGGGACAGGGTTCTCGTGAGCAGTTCTTC.

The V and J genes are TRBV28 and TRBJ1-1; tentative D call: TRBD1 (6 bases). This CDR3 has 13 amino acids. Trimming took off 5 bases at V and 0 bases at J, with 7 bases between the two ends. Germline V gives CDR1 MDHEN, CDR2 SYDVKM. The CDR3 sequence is CASSGGMNTEAFF. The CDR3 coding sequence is TGTGCCAGCAGTGGGGGCATGAACACTGAAGCTTTCTTT.

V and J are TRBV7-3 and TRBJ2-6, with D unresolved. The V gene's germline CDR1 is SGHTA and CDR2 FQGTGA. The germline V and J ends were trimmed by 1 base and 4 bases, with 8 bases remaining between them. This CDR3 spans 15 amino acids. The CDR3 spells CASSLMGSGANVLTF. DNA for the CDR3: TGTGCCAGCAGCTTAATGGGGTCAGGGGCCAACGTCCTGACTTTC.

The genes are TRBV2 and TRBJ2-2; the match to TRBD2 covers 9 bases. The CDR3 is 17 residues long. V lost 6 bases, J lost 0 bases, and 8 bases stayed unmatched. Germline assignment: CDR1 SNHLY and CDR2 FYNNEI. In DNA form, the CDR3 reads TGTGCCAGCAGAGTTAGCGGGGGCTTCGCGAACACCGGGGAGCTGTTTTTT. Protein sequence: CASRVSGGFANTGELFF. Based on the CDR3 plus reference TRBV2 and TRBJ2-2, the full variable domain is EPEVTQTPSHQVTQMGQEVILRCVPISNHLYFYWYRQILGQKVEFLVSFYNNEISEKSEIFDDQFSVERPDGSNFTLKIRSTKLEDSAMYFCASRVSGGFANTGELFFGEGSRLTVL.

This CDR3 reads CASSLDRGFTDTQYF. CDR3 sequence (DNA): TGCGCCAGCAGCTTGGACAGGGGATTTACAGATACGCAGTATTTT. The chain combines TRBV5-1 with TRBJ2-3, with TRBD1 identical over 7 bases. This CDR3 contains 15 residues. The V gene's germline CDR1 is SGHRS and CDR2 YFSETQ. V was pared by 0 bases and J by 3 bases, with 4 bases of the junction left unmatched.

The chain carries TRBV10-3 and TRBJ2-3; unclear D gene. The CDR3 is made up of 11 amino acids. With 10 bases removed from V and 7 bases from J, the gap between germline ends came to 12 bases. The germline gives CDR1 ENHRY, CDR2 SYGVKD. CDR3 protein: CATADAYTQYF. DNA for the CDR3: TGTGCCACCGCCGATGCATATACGCAGTATTTT.

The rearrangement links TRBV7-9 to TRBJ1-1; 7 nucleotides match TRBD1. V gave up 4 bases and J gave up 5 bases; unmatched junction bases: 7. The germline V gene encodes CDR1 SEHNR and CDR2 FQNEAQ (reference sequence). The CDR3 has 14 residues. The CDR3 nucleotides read TGTGCCAGCAGCTCTCAGGGGGTAGGAACTGAAGCTTTCTTT. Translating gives CASSSQGVGTEAFF.

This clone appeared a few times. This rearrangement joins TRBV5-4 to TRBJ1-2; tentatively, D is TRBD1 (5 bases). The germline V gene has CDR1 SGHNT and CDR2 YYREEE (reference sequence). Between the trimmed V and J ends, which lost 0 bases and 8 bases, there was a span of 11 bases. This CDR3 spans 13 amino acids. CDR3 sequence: CASSLEGYRGYTF. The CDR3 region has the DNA TGTGCCAGCAGCTTGGAGGGGTATCGCGGCTACACCTTC. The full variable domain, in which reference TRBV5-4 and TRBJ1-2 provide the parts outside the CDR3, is ETGVTQSPTHLIKTRGQQVTLRCSSQSGHNTVSWYQQALGQGPQFIFQYYREEENGRGNFPPRFSGLQFPNYSSELNVNALELDDSALYLCASSLEGYRGYTFGSGTRLTVV.

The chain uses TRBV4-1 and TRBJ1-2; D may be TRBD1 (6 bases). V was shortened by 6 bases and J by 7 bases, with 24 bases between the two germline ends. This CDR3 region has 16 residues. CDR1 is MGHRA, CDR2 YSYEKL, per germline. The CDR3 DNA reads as TGCGCCAGCAGTCAACCCCCTCCCCGCGGGGGGCCTGGCTACACCTTC. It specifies CASSQPPPRGGPGYTF.

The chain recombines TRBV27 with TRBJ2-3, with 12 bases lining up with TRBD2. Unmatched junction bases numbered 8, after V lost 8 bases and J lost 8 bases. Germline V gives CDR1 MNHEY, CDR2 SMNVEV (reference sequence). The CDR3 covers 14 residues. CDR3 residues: CASGLAGGLGTQYF. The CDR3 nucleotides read TGTGCCAGCGGGCTAGCGGGGGGGCTCGGTACGCAGTATTTT.

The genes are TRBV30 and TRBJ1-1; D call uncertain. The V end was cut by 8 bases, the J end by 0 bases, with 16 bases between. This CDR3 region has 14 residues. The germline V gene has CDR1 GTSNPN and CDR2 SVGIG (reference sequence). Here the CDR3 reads CAGNPGSLNTEAFF. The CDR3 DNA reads TGTGCCGGCAACCCTGGTAGCCTGAACACTGAAGCTTTCTTT. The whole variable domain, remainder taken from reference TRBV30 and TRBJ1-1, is SQTIHQWPATLVQPVGSPLSLECTVEGTSNPNLYWYRQAAGRGLQLLFYSVGIGQISSEVPQNLSASRPQDRQFILSSKKLLLSDSGFYLCAGNPGSLNTEAFFGQGTRLTVV.

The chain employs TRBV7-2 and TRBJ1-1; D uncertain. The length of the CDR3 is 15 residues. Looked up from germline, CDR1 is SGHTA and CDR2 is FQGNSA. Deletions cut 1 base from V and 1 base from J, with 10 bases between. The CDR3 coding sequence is TGTGCCAGCAGCTTAGGACTGGGAAAGAACACTGAAGCTTTCTTT. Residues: CASSLGLGKNTEAFF.

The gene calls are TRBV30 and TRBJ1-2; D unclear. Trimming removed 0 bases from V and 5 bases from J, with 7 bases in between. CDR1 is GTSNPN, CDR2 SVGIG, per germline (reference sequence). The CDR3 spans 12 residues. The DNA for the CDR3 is TGTGCCTGGAGTGTACGGGGTTATGGCTACACCTTC. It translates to CAWSVRGYGYTF. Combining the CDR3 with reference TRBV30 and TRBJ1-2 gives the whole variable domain SQTIHQWPATLVQPVGSPLSLECTVEGTSNPNLYWYRQAAGRGLQLLFYSVGIGQISSEVPQNLSASRPQDRQFILSSKKLLLSDSGFYLCAWSVRGYGYTFGSGTRLTVV.

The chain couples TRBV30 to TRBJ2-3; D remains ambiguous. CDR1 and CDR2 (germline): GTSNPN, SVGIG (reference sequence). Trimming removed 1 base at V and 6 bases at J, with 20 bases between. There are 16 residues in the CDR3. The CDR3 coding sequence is TGTGCCTGGAGTGGCCAGCGACTGGGAATAGGGGATACGCAGTATTTT. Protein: CAWSGQRLGIGDTQYF.

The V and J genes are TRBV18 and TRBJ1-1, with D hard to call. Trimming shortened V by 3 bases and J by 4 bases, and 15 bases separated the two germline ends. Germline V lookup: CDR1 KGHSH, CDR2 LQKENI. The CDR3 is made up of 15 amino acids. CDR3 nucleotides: TGTGCCAGCTCACCCACCGAGGGAGGTTTCACTGAAGCTTTCTTT. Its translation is CASSPTEGGFTEAFF. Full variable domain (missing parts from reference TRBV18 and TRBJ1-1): NAGVMQNPRHLVRRRGQEARLRCSPMKGHSHVYWYRQLPEEGLKFMVYLQKENIIDESGMPKERFSAEFPKEGPSILRIQQVVRGDSAAYFCASSPTEGGFTEAFFGQGTRLTVV.

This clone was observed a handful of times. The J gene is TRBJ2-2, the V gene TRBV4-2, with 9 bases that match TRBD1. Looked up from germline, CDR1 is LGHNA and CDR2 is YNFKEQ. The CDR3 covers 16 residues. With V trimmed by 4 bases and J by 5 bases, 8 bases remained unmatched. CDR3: CASSRPGQGPTGELFF. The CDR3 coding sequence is TGTGCCAGCAGCCGACCGGGACAGGGCCCAACCGGGGAGCTGTTTTTT.